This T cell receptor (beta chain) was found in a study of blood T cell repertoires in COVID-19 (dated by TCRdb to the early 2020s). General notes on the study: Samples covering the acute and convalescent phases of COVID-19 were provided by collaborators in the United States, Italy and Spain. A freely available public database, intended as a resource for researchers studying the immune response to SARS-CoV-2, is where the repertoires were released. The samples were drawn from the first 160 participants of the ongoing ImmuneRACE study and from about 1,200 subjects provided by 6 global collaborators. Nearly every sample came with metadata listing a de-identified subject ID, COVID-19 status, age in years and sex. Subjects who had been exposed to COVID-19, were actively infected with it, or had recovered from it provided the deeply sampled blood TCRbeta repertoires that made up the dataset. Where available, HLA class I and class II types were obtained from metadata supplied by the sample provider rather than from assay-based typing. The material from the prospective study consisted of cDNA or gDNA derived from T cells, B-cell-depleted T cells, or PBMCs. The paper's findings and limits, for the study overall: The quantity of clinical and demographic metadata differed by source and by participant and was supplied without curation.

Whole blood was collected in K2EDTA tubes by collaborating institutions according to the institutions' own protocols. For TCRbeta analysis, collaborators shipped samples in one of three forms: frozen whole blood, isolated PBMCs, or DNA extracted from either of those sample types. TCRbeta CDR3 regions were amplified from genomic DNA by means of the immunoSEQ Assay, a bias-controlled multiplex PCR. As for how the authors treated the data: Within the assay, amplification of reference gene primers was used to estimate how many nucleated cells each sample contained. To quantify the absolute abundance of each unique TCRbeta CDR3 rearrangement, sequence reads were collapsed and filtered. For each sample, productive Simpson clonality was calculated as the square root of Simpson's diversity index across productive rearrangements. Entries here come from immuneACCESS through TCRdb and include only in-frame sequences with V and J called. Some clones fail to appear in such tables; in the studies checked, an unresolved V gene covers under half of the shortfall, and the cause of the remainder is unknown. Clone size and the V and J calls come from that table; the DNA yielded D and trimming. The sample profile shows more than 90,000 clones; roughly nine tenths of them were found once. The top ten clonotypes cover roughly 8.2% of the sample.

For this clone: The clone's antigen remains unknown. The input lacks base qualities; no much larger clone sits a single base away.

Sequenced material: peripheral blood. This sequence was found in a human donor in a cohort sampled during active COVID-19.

The CDR3 loop reads CASSLLSGRVGSGELFF. Read as DNA, the sequence is TGTGCCAGCAGTTTACTTAGCGGGAGGGTCGGATCCGGGGAGCTGTTTTTT. The chain employs TRBV27 and TRBJ2-2, with 11 central nucleotides matching TRBD2. CDR1 MNHEY and CDR2 SMNVEV are derived from the germline V gene (reference sequence). From cysteine to phenylalanine, the CDR3 is 17 amino acids long. The kept DNA is CDR3 alone, 51 bases in frame from the first base. Germline trimming amounts to 2 bases on V and 6 bases on J, with 8 as the count of junction bases outside the gene matches.